The following is a TCR beta chain sequence with its context. As processed by the authors: Reference gene primer amplification in the assay estimated nucleated cell counts. Clones were read by immunoSEQ multiplex PCR, and TCRdb kept only the in-frame ones, dropping some. V, J and clone size derive from that table, while D and trimming were established from the DNA sequence. The data hold roughly 100,000 clones, with roughly 87% observed a single time. This sample is drawn from a study of blood T cell repertoires in COVID-19. The wider study: PBMCs, B-cell-depleted T cells, or T cells were the source of the cDNA or gDNA that made up the material.

Enrolled during active infection, Seattle patients were then followed longitudinally. The length of the CDR3 is 13 residues. V was clipped by 4 bases and J by 2 bases; unmatched bases: 3. CDR1 and CDR2 from the germline V gene are SQVTM and ANQGSEA. The sample taken for sequencing was peripheral blood. The receptor's source is a man between 18 and 35 years old with COVID-19, enrolled during active disease. V and J are TRBV29-1 and TRBJ2-3; the match to TRBD1 covers 7 bases. This CDR3 is CSVVGQYTDTQYF. The CDR3 DNA sequence: TGCAGCGTTGTGGGACAGTACACAGATACGCAGTATTTT.